What follows are 27 T cell receptor beta chains derived from one specimen sequenced in a study of tissue T cells after allogeneic stem cell transplantation. The method was immunoSEQ multiplex PCR; TCRdb's version includes in-frame clones alone and lacks a portion of them. The sample has about 1,400 clones; over 50% are singletons. Time point reported: mouse harvest day 14 after allogeneic transplant. Tail vein injection delivered 10^7 T-cell-depleted bone marrow cells and 10^6 splenic CD5+ T cells. The sequenced sample consisted of liver tissue. The receptor set was obtained from a female BALB/c mouse given C57BL/6 T cells with graft-versus-host disease after an allogeneic hematopoietic cell transplant.

Of note for this clone: Gene names and germline match the mouse. The CDR3 end lies 1 residue beyond the end of the read and is filled in from the germline J gene. The chain uses TRBV12-2 and TRBJ1-1; the match to TRBD1 covers 11 bases. CDR3 length: 13 residues. Germline V CDR1 and CDR2: SGHLS, HYDKME. V lost 2 bases and J lost 8; bases outside the gene matches: 3. The CDR3 protein is CASSRTGGGEVFF. CDR3 DNA, as far as it was read: TGTGCCAGCTCTCGGACAGGGGGCGGGGAAGTCTTC.

In its sample, this clone ranks as large. Here the gene names and germline are mouse. The CDR3 is cut off 1 residue early in the read; its end comes from the germline J gene. The chain employs TRBV1 and TRBJ2-7; 14 bases are shared with TRBD2. Germline CDR1 NSQYPW, CDR2 LRSPGD (reference sequence). The CDR3 runs 14 residues. Unmatched junction bases numbered 1, after V lost 3 bases and J lost 6 bases. CDR3 DNA (partial): TGCACCTGCAGTGCGGGACTGGGGGGGCTTGAACAGTAC. Its translation is CTCSAGLGGLEQY. The CDR3, in full, reads CTCSAGLGGLEQYF. Combining the CDR3 with reference TRBV1 and TRBJ2-7 gives the whole variable domain VTLLEQNPRWRLVPRGQAVNLRCILKNSQYPWMSWYQQDLQKQLQWLFTLRSPGDKEVKSLPGADYLATRVTDTELRLQVANMSQGRTLYCTCSAGLGGLEQYFGPGTRLTVL.

This clone was seen a handful of times. The gene symbols are mouse symbols. The CDR3 end lies 1 residue beyond the end of the read and is filled in from the germline J gene. The J gene is TRBJ2-2, the V gene TRBV23. Germline CDR1 KGHTA, CDR2 FQNQQP. This CDR3 contains 14 residues. Incomplete CDR3 DNA: TGCTCCAGCAGTCAGGGGGCAGACACCGGGCAGCTCTAC. This codes for CSSSQGADTGQLY. The full CDR3 reads CSSSQGADTGQLYF.

For this clone: Gene names and germline match the mouse. The read comes to an end 1 residue before the CDR3 does, leaving the germline J gene to fill in the end. V gene TRBV26 combines with J gene TRBJ2-2; D unclear. Trimming shortened V by 2 bases and J by 4 bases, and 2 bases separated the two germline ends. Germline V gene sequence: CDR1 KGHPV, CDR2 FQNQEV (reference sequence). The CDR3 is 12 residues long. Incomplete CDR3 DNA: TGTGCCAGCAGTCTGAGCACCGGGCAGCTCTAC. This encodes CASSLSTGQLY. The CDR3 in full is CASSLSTGQLYF.

For this clone: The gene names here belong to mouse. CDR3 loop: CASSLYEDTQYF. The sequenced part of the CDR3 DNA is TGTGCCAGCAGTCTGTATGAGGACACCCAGTAC. The chain couples TRBV24 to TRBJ2-5; D unclear. Read coverage stops 1 residue before the CDR3 terminus; the germline J gene supplies the remainder. The V end was cut by 0 bases, the J end by 6 bases, with 4 bases between. The CDR3 runs to 12 residues. Germline CDR1 reads KGHTA; CDR2 reads FRNEEI.

As for this clone: Gene names refer to mouse genes. Partial CDR3 DNA: TGTGCCAGCGACAAAAAGTTCTCCTATGAACAGTAC. Translated, it gives CASDKKFSYEQY. The CDR3 in full is CASDKKFSYEQYF. The rearrangement uses TRBV13-2 and TRBJ2-7; D unresolved. The CDR3 extends 1 residue past the end of the read, so its final part is completed from the germline J gene. Between the trimmed V and J ends, which lost 6 bases and 0 bases, there was a span of 10 bases. This CDR3 spans 13 amino acids. Looked up from germline, CDR1 is NNHNN and CDR2 is SYGAGS (reference sequence).

This clone counts as large (0.1 to 1%). Gene and germline names: mouse. The read ends 1 residue shy of where the CDR3 ends; the end is completed using the germline J gene. The chain recombines TRBV3 with TRBJ2-2; D gene unclear. The germline V gene has CDR1 SNHLY and CDR2 FYNGKV (reference sequence). The V and J ends lost 6 bases and 0 bases respectively, with 8 bases between them. The CDR3 is made up of 14 amino acids. The CDR3 sequence is CASRPGSNTGQLYF. The CDR3 DNA, read in part, is TGTGCCAGCAGACCGGGGTCAAACACCGGGCAGCTCTAC.

This clone occurred a few times. Gene names are mouse gene names. The DNA ends 1 residue before the CDR3 does, and the rest of the CDR3 is filled in from the germline J gene. The chain has TRBV1 and TRBJ2-7, with 10 bases identical to TRBD2. CDR1 is NSQYPW and CDR2 is LRSPGD in the germline V gene (reference sequence). V lost 5 bases to trimming and J lost 8 bases; unmatched junction nucleotides: 3. This CDR3 comprises 12 residues. The CDR3: CTCSPLGGKQYF. The sequenced CDR3 bases are TGCACCTGCAGTCCACTGGGGGGGAAACAGTAC. Drawing the rest from reference TRBV1 and TRBJ2-7, the complete variable domain is VTLLEQNPRWRLVPRGQAVNLRCILKNSQYPWMSWYQQDLQKQLQWLFTLRSPGDKEVKSLPGADYLATRVTDTELRLQVANMSQGRTLYCTCSPLGGKQYFGPGTRLTVL.

This clone ranks as hyperexpanded. Germline and genes here are mouse. The read finishes 1 residue shy of the CDR3 end, and the germline J gene is used to complete it. The chain has TRBV5 and TRBJ1-3; 8 nucleotides match TRBD1. The CDR3 is 15 amino acids. The germline gives CDR1 LGHNA, CDR2 YNLKQL (reference sequence). J lost 2 bases, V lost 4 bases, and 4 bases had no gene match. The sequenced CDR3 bases are TGTGCCAGCAGCCCATCGGACAGGGCTGGAAATACGCTCTAT. Encoded protein: CASSPSDRAGNTLY. The complete CDR3 sequence is CASSPSDRAGNTLYF.

About this clone: Each gene name is a mouse one. The sequenced fragment ends 1 residue before the CDR3 boundary, so the rest is inferred from the germline J gene. The chain combines TRBV12-2 with TRBJ2-7; possible D gene TRBD2, 6 bases. CDR1 and CDR2 (germline): SGHLS, HYDKME. V was trimmed by 3 bases and J by 1 base, leaving 9 bases between them. The length of the CDR3 is 13 residues. The chain's CDR3 is CASSSTGSYEQYF. The sequenced CDR3 bases are TGTGCCAGCTCTTCTACTGGGTCCTATGAACAGTAC. The full variable domain, with the rest looked up from reference TRBV12-2 and TRBJ2-7, is NSGVVQSPRYIIKGKGERSILKCIPISGHLSVAWYQQTQGQELKFFIQHYDKMERDKGNLPSRFSVQQFDDYHSEMNMSALELEDSAVYFCASSSTGSYEQYFGPGTRLTVL.

This clone has only a few counts. Germline and genes here are mouse. The read ends 1 residue early relative to the CDR3; the germline J gene fills the gap. This chain links TRBV17 with TRBJ2-7; a weak D match, TRBD2 (7 bases). The V gene's germline CDR1 is MNHDT and CDR2 YYDKIL. Trimming took 5 bases from V and 7 from J, leaving 15 bases between them. The CDR3 consists of 13 residues. CDR3 sequence: CASSPHWGQEQYF. The CDR3 bases that were read are TGTGCTAGCAGTCCCCACTGGGGACAAGAACAGTAC.

Concerning this clone: Gene names follow the mouse nomenclature. The CDR3 DNA, read in part, is TGTGCCAGCAGCCTGAAAAACACCGGGCAGCTCTAC. It codes for CASSLKNTGQLY. The full CDR3 protein reads CASSLKNTGQLYF. This chain links TRBV15 with TRBJ2-2; D gene unclear. From the germline J gene comes the end of the CDR3, since the read stops 1 residue before it. Germline V gene lookup returns CDR1 SGHND and CDR2 FRSKSL. V shed 6 bases and J shed 1 base, with 6 bases lying between them. CDR3 length equals 13 residues.

About this clone: These gene names are mouse names. With the read ending 1 residue before the CDR3 end, the germline J gene is used to fill in that end. V usage is TRBV12-1 and J usage is TRBJ1-4; D might be TRBD1 (6 bases). The CDR3 is 13 residues long. The germline V and J ends were trimmed by 4 bases and 4 bases, with 9 bases remaining between them. Germline V gene data show CDR1 as SGHSN and CDR2 as HYEKVE. CDR3 region: CASSRDINERLFF. CDR3 DNA, as far as it was read: TGTGCCAGCTCCCGGGACATCAACGAAAGATTATTT.

Concerning this clone itself: The genes and germline here are from mouse. The read terminates 1 residue before the CDR3 end, so the remaining end is supplied by the germline J gene. This chain joins TRBV12-2 and TRBJ1-3, with a tentative D call TRBD1 (6 bases). The V and J ends lost 4 bases and 0 bases respectively, with 9 bases between them. Germline CDR1 is SGHLS and CDR2 is HYDKME. The CDR3 has 14 amino acids. The CDR3 DNA, read in part, is TGTGCCAGCTCCCGGACAGTTTCTGGAAATACGCTCTAT. It encodes CASSRTVSGNTLY. The full CDR3 protein reads CASSRTVSGNTLYF.

This clone has more than one count but fewer than ten. Genes here carry mouse names. Read coverage stops 1 residue before the CDR3 terminus; the germline J gene supplies the remainder. The J gene is TRBJ2-2, the V gene TRBV12-1; the match to TRBD1 covers 10 bases. This CDR3 region has 15 residues. J lost 4 bases, V lost 2 bases, and 3 bases had no gene match. The germline gives CDR1 SGHSN, CDR2 HYEKVE. CDR3 DNA, as far as it was read: TGTGCCAGCTCTCCGACAGGGGGCGGCACCGGGCAGCTCTAC. This codes for CASSPTGGGTGQLY. Given in full, the CDR3 is CASSPTGGGTGQLYF.

With respect to this clone: All gene names here are mouse names. The missing CDR3 end, 1 residue past where the read stops, is filled in from the germline J gene. The V gene is TRBV3, the J gene TRBJ2-7; the match to TRBD2 covers 9 bases. The CDR3 has 13 residues. V lost 6 bases and J lost 4; bases outside the gene matches: 4. Germline V gives CDR1 SNHLY, CDR2 FYNGKV (reference sequence). CDR3 amino acids: CASRRDWEYEQYF. CDR3 bases read: TGTGCCAGCAGAAGGGACTGGGAGTATGAACAGTAC. Supplemented by reference TRBV3 and TRBJ2-7, the full variable domain reads GPKVLQIPSHQIIDMGQMVTLNCDPVSNHLYFYWYKQILGQQMEFLVNFYNGKVMEKSKLFKDQFSVERPDGSYFTLKIQPTALEDSAVYFCASRRDWEYEQYFGPGTRLTVL.

Comment on this clone: Germline and genes: mouse. The observed sequence ends 1 residue before the CDR3 terminus, with the missing tail filled in from the germline J gene. The rearrangement joins TRBV12-1 to TRBJ2-1; 11 bases map to TRBD2. The CDR3 is made up of 16 amino acids. The germline V gene encodes CDR1 SGHSN and CDR2 HYEKVE. V was clipped by 4 bases and J by 1 base; unmatched bases: 5. CDR3: CASSPDWGANYAEQFF. The CDR3 DNA, read in part, is TGTGCCAGCTCCCCGGACTGGGGGGCCAACTATGCTGAGCAGTTC.

By share of the sample, this clone is large (0.1 to 1%). Germline and genes: mouse. Sequencing ends 1 residue short of the CDR3 end; the germline J gene provides the rest. The chain employs TRBV14 and TRBJ2-7; D is uncertain. The length of the CDR3 is 13 residues. CDR1 and CDR2 (germline): SGHDT, FRDEAV. V lost 2 bases, J lost 0 bases, and 6 bases lay in between. CDR3 loop: CASSLSSSYEQYF. The part of the CDR3 DNA that was read is TGTGCCAGCAGTTTATCCAGCTCCTATGAACAGTAC.

A note on this clone: Gene and germline names: mouse. Read sequence stops 1 residue before the CDR3 end, and the germline J gene provides the missing end. J is TRBJ1-1 and V is TRBV2; tentatively, D is TRBD1 (6 bases). This CDR3 is 14 amino acids long. Germline values: CDR1 LGHNA, CDR2 YSYQKL. Trimming cost V 1 base and J 2 bases, with 8 bases left between them. The CDR3 DNA, read in part, is TGTGCCAGCAGCCAAGGGGGGGCTAACACAGAAGTCTTC. Protein: CASSQGGANTEVF. Given in full, the CDR3 is CASSQGGANTEVFF.

Of note for this clone: Mouse names are used for the genes. Read coverage stops 1 residue before the CDR3 terminus; the germline J gene supplies the remainder. The J gene is TRBJ2-5, the V gene TRBV20; the D is unclear. The CDR3 length is 13 residues. The ends were cut back, 0 bases at V and 0 bases at J, with 4 bases in the middle. Germline V gene lookup returns CDR1 GFQATS and CDR2 STVNSAI. The covered CDR3 bases are TGTGGTGCTAGGGACAATAACCAAGACACCCAGTAC. Its protein product is CGARDNNQDTQY. In full, the CDR3 is CGARDNNQDTQYF.

As for this clone: Gene names and germline match the mouse. The CDR3 here is CASSTGKSNERLFF. The covered CDR3 bases are TGTGCTAGCAGCACCGGGAAAAGCAACGAAAGATTATTT. The chain combines TRBV29 with TRBJ1-4, with D unresolved. The CDR3 end is not reached by the read, which stops 1 residue before it; the germline J gene fills it in. CDR1 is MSHET and CDR2 is SYDVDS in the germline V gene. This CDR3 region has 14 residues. The germline V and J ends were trimmed by 6 bases and 4 bases, with 12 bases remaining between them.

A word on this clone: At one end, the junction sequence differs from germline, possibly due to a read error. The genes are named according to mouse. With the read ending 1 residue before the CDR3 end, the germline J gene is used to fill in that end. This chain joins TRBV26 and TRBJ2-1, with TRBD1 identical over 9 bases. The CDR3 has 14 amino acids. Germline V lookup: CDR1 KGHPV, CDR2 FQNQEV (reference sequence). Here the CDR3 reads CPSSPRDRDAEQFF. CDR3 bases read: TGTCCCAGCAGTCCCCGGGACAGGGATGCTGAGCAGTTC.

Remarks on this clone: Genes and germline are mouse. The CDR3 end is not reached by the read, which stops 1 residue before it; the germline J gene fills it in. V usage is TRBV13-2 and J usage is TRBJ2-1; 11 bases fit TRBD2. The CDR3 sequence is 16 residues long. The ends lost 3 bases at V and 6 bases at J; junction bases unmatched: 8. The germline gives CDR1 NNHNN, CDR2 SYGAGS (reference sequence). This CDR3 is CASGGRHWGGFAEQFF. CDR3 bases read: TGTGCCAGCGGTGGCCGTCACTGGGGGGGCTTTGCTGAGCAGTTC.

As concerns this clone: Gene names and germline refer to mouse. The sequence runs out 1 residue before the end of the CDR3; the remainder is reconstructed from the germline J gene. The V and J genes are TRBV3 and TRBJ2-2, with D hard to call. This CDR3 has 16 residues. V lost 0 bases and J lost 0, with 8 bases in between. CDR1 and CDR2 (germline): SNHLY, FYNGKV (reference sequence). The CDR3 spells CASSLARGANTGQLYF. The CDR3 DNA, read in part, is TGTGCCAGCAGCTTAGCCCGGGGAGCAAACACCGGGCAGCTCTAC.

This clone was picked up a small number of times. Gene names refer to mouse genes. The read ends 1 residue shy of where the CDR3 ends; the end is completed using the germline J gene. The chain couples TRBV26 to TRBJ1-3, with 9 nucleotides matching TRBD1. The V gene's germline CDR1 is KGHPV and CDR2 FQNQEV (reference sequence). This CDR3 region has 15 residues. Germline trimming cut 3 bases from V and 3 bases from J; bases unmatched to any gene: 3. Incomplete CDR3 DNA: TGTGCCAGCAGTCTAGGGACAGGGATTGGAAATACGCTCTAT. Amino acid sequence: CASSLGTGIGNTLY. The whole CDR3 is CASSLGTGIGNTLYF.

With respect to this clone: Gene and germline names: mouse. Read data end 1 residue before the CDR3 end; the end is taken from the germline J gene. The gene calls are TRBV26 and TRBJ1-4; TRBD1 matches 7 bases. The germline V gene encodes CDR1 KGHPV and CDR2 FQNQEV (reference sequence). The V gene end was trimmed by 4 bases and the J gene end by 2 bases; junction bases not matched to a gene: 1. This CDR3 has 14 amino acids. The CDR3: CASSRQGSNERLFF. The sequenced CDR3 bases are TGTGCCAGCAGTCGACAGGGATCCAACGAAAGATTATTT.

On this clone itself: Mouse germline and gene names are used. The sequence runs out 1 residue before the end of the CDR3; the remainder is reconstructed from the germline J gene. This chain uses TRBV12-2 with TRBJ2-7; D gene uncertain. Germline CDR1 SGHLS, CDR2 HYDKME. V lost 0 bases to trimming and J lost 4 bases, with 6 bases between them. The CDR3 extends over 12 amino acids. CDR3 sequence reads: CASSLAKYEQYF. The part of the CDR3 DNA that was read is TGTGCCAGCTCTCTCGCCAAATATGAACAGTAC.